The 3 T cell receptor beta chains below were found in one sample sequenced in a study of radiation and T cells in renal cell carcinoma. This sample's time point: blood 2 weeks post-SBRT. Described treatment: 15 Gy SBRT to primary tumor, nephrectomy 4 weeks later. Measured with immunoSEQ multiplex PCR; TCRdb has only the in-frame clones, and not every one. The data hold 100,000 to 150,000 clones, with more than 80% observed a single time. Sequences were derived from blood, sampled from a patient whose treatment included radiotherapy and nephrectomy. These TCRs come from a woman aged 60-75 years with renal cell carcinoma.

This clone was counted only a few times. The rearrangement joins TRBV29-1 to TRBJ2-7; 7 nucleotides match TRBD1. V was pared by 4 bases and J by 5 bases, with 11 bases of the junction left unmatched. The CDR3 totals 14 residues. CDR1 and CDR2 (germline): SQVTM, ANQGSEA. The CDR3, as DNA: TGCAGCGTTGTCCGTGGGCAGGGGGTAAACGAGCAGTACTTC. Its protein is CSVVRGQGVNEQYF.

This clone was observed a few times. The chain couples TRBV28 to TRBJ1-2, with 9 bases fitting TRBD1. The V segment lost 6 bases and the J segment 4 bases; nucleotides outside the gene matches: 6. CDR3 length: 14 amino acids. Germline CDR1 is MDHEN and CDR2 is SYDVKM. CDR3 nucleotide sequence: TGTGCCAGCAGCCAGGGACAGGGCTTCTATGGCTACACCTTC. Translation: CASSQGQGFYGYTF.

The chain carries TRBV4-1 and TRBJ2-5; D possibly corresponds to TRBD2 (5 bases). The germline CDR1 and CDR2 sequences are MGHRA and YSYEKL. The CDR3 covers 15 residues. V lost 6 bases, J lost 2 bases, and 16 bases lay in between. CDR3 nucleotides: TGCGCCAGCAGTGGCCCGGGGTCTGGGCAAGAGACCCAGTACTTC. Residues: CASSGPGSGQETQYF.